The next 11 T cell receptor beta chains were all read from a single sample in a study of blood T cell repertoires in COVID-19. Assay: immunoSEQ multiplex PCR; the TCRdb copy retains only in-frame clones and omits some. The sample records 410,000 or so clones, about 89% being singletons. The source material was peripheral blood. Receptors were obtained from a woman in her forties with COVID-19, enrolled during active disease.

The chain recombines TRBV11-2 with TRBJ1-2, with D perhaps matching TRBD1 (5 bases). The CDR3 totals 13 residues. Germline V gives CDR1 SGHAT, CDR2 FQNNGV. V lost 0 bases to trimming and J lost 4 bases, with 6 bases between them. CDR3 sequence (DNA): TGTGCCAGCAGCTTAGACAGGGTCTATGGCTACACCTTC. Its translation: CASSLDRVYGYTF.

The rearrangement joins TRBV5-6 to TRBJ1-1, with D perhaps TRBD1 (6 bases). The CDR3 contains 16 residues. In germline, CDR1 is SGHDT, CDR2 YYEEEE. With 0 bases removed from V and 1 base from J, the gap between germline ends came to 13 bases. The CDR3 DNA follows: TGTGCCAGCAGCTTGGGGTTTCTAGGGGGGAACACTGAAGCTTTCTTT. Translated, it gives CASSLGFLGGNTEAFF.

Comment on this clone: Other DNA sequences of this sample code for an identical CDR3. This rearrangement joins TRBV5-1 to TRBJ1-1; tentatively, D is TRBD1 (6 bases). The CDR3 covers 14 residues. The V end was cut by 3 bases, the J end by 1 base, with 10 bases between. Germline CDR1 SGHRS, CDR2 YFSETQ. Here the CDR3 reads CASSSGQPNTEAFF. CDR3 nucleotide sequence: TGCGCCAGCAGCTCTGGACAGCCGAACACTGAAGCTTTCTTT.

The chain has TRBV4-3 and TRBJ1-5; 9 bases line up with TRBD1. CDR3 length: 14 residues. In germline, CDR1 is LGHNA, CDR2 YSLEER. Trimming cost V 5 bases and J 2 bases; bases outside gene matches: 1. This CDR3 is CASSGDRGNQPQHF. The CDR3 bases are TGCGCCAGCAGCGGGGACAGGGGCAATCAGCCCCAGCATTTT.

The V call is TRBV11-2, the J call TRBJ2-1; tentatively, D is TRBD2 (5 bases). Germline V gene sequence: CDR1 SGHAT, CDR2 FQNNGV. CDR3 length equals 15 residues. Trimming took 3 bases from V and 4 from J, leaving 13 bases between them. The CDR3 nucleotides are TGTGCCAGCAGCTTTGAGCGGCATAGGTACAATGAGCAGTTCTTC. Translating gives CASSFERHRYNEQFF. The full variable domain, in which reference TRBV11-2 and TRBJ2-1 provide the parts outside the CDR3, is EAGVAQSPRYKIIEKRQSVAFWCNPISGHATLYWYQQILGQGPKLLIQFQNNGVVDDSQLPKDRFSAERLKGVDSTLKIQPAKLEDSAVYLCASSFERHRYNEQFFGPGTRLTVL.

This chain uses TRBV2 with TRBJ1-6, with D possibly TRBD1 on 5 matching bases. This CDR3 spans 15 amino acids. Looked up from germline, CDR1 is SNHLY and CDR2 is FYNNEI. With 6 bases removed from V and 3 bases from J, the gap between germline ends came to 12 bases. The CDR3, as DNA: TGTGCCAGCAGACGGGGGGAGAACTATAATTCACCCCTCCACTTT. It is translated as CASRRGENYNSPLHF.

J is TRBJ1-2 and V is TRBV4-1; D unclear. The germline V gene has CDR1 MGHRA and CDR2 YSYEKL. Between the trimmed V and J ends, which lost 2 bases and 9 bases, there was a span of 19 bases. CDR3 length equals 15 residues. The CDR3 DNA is TGCGCCAGCAGCCAACCAACAACCCGAGAGACACGCTACACCTTC. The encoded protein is CASSQPTTRETRYTF.

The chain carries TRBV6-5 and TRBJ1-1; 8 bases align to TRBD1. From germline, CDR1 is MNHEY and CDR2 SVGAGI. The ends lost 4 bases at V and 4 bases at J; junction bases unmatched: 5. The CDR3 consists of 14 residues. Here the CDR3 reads CASSLIGQGTEAFF. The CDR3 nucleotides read TGTGCCAGCAGTTTAATCGGACAGGGCACTGAAGCTTTCTTT.

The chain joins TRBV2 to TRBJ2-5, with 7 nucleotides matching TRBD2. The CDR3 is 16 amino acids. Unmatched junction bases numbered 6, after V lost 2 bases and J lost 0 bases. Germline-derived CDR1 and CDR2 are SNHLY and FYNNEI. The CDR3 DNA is TGTGCCAGCAGTGAACGCGGGGGACTTAACCAAGAGACCCAGTACTTC. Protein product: CASSERGGLNQETQYF.

The CDR3 region has the DNA TGTGCCAGCCTGAGTCGGGGGCGGGGGCAAGAGACCCAGTACTTC. This translates into CASLSRGRGQETQYF. The chain combines TRBV28 with TRBJ2-5; D is possibly TRBD2 (7 bases). Trimming removed 8 bases from V and 2 bases from J, with 18 bases in between. Germline CDR1 MDHEN, CDR2 SYDVKM. CDR3 length: 15 residues.

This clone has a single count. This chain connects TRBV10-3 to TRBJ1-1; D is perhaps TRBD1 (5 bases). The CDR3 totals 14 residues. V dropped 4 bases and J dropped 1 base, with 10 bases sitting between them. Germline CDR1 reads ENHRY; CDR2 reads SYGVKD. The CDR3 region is CAISGRQKNTEAFF. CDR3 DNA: TGTGCCATCAGTGGGAGACAGAAGAACACTGAAGCTTTCTTT.